A selection of T cell receptor beta chains follows, all from one sample in a study of cytomegalovirus exposure and HLA in healthy donors. The repertoire was sequenced with immunoSEQ multiplex PCR; TCRdb's copy has only in-frame clones and lacks some. In the table there are fewer than 120,000 clones, more than 75% of which are singletons. The sample consisted of PBMCs. The receptors come from a young woman in good health and CMV-seropositive. Both conserved end residues are part of each CDR3. D genes are given only for firm matches.

>15|TRBV5-1|NA|TRBJ1-5
CASSRDGQTDQPQHF
>16|TRBV5-4|NA|TRBJ1-1
CASSLDSTQTHTEAFF
>15|TRBV6-5|TRBD1|TRBJ2-7
CASSYTGTGGYEQYF
>12|TRBV7-2|TRBD2|TRBJ2-1
CASSLWTSGLFF
>16|TRBV19|NA|TRBJ1-5
CASSIVWPNSNQPQHF
>15|TRBV5-1|NA|TRBJ2-7
CASSLAPTSAGEQYF
>11|TRBV30|NA|TRBJ1-3
CACQRGDTIYF
>12|TRBV9|NA|TRBJ1-1
CASSDPRGAAFF
>14|TRBV5-1|TRBD2|TRBJ2-1
CASRGSGSKVEQFF
>15|TRBV27|NA|TRBJ1-2
CASSLSEGGLGGYTF
>16|TRBV4-2|TRBD2|TRBJ2-7
CASSQIAGEEANEQYF
>15|TRBV5-6|TRBD1|TRBJ2-7
CASSVQGPLHYEQYF
>11|TRBV20-1|NA|TRBJ2-3
CSAEAGDTQYF
>14|TRBV10-3|NA|TRBJ2-2
CAISGAGHTGELFF
>14|TRBV5-1|NA|TRBJ2-7
CASSLFQGSYEQYF
>19|TRBV7-3|TRBD2|TRBJ2-3
CASSFPSGRASTTTDTQYF
>14|TRBV5-1|NA|TRBJ2-3
CASSPGQTQGTQYF
>15|TRBV4-1|TRBD2|TRBJ2-3
CASSGIAGSTDTQYF
>15|TRBV7-2|TRBD2|TRBJ2-4
CASSLPSGGQNIQYF